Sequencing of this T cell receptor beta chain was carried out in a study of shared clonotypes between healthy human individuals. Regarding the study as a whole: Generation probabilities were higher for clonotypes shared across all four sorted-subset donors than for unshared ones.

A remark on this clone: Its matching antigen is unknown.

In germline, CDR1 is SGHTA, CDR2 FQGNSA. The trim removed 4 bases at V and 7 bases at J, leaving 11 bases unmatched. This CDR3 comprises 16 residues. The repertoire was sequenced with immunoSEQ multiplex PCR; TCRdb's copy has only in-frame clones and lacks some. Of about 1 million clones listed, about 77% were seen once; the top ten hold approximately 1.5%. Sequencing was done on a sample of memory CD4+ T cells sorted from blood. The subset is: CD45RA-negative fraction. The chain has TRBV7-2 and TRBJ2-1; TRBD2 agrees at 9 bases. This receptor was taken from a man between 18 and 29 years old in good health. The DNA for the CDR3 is TGTGCCAGCAGCTGGGTCGCGGGAGGGGGATTTAATGAGCAGTTCTTC. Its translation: CASSWVAGGGFNEQFF.